The rows below give T cell receptor beta chains drawn from one sample of a study of response to subunit inactivated influenza vaccine. A single record per CDR3 protein comes from TCRdb applying MiXCR to the RT-PCR reads. Among about 540,000 distinct CDR3 sequences listed, under 30% were seen once. This same sample was also part of a study on T cells expressing NK-cell markers.

The sample here was CD4+ T cells sorted from PBMCs, taken 12 days after vaccination. The receptors derive from a man in his fifties or sixties who received an inactivated influenza vaccine. CDR3s include the opening cysteine and the closing phenylalanine or tryptophan. A D gene is named only where the DNA matches it firmly. The size entry is marked missing in some rows and otherwise reads once, few, many or a size class.

v_call	clone_size	j_call	d_call	cdr3_aa	cdr3_nt
TRBV12-3/TRBV12-4	few	TRBJ2-2	NA	CASSSPGVAGVAGELFF	TGTGCCAGCAGTTCCCCGGGGGTGGCGGGTGTCGCCGGGGAGCTGTTTTTT
TRBV12-3/TRBV12-4	few	TRBJ1-4	TRBD1	CASSLQQGANEKLFF	TGTGCCAGCAGTCTCCAACAGGGGGCGAATGAAAAACTGTTTTTT
TRBV5-1	few	TRBJ1-1	NA	CASSIRPTRNTEAFF	TGCGCCAGCAGCATACGACCCACAAGGAACACTGAAGCTTTCTTT
TRBV6-1	NA	TRBJ1-2	NA	CASSRQGGYRYGYTF	TGTGCCAGCAGTCGTCAGGGTGGGTACCGCTATGGCTACACCTTC
TRBV20-1	NA	TRBJ1-1	NA	CSARVKLNTEAFF	TGCAGTGCTAGAGTTAAGCTGAACACTGAAGCTTTCTTT
TRBV6-5	few	TRBJ2-1	NA	CASSYSSSSAYNEQFF	TGTGCCAGCAGTTACTCGTCTAGCAGTGCCTACAATGAGCAGTTCTTC
TRBV3-1	few	TRBJ2-1	NA	CASSQGAGYNEQFF	TGTGCCAGCAGCCAAGGGGCGGGGTACAATGAGCAGTTCTTC
TRBV4-1	NA	TRBJ2-5	TRBD2	CASSQGSAGDQETQYF	TGCGCCAGCAGCCAAGGTTCCGCGGGGGACCAAGAGACCCAGTACTTC
TRBV7-2	many	TRBJ1-6	NA	CASSHPPSPLHF	TGTGCCAGCAGCCACCCCCCGTCACCCCTCCACTTT
TRBV5-1	few	TRBJ2-6	TRBD1	CASSPDRAGANVLTF	TGCGCCAGCAGCCCCGACAGGGCTGGGGCCAACGTCCTGACTTTC
TRBV23-1	few	TRBJ2-7	TRBD1	CASSHTGGRYEQYF	TGCGCCAGCAGTCACACAGGGGGCAGGTACGAGCAGTACTTC
TRBV12-3/TRBV12-4	few	TRBJ2-2	NA	CASSNNRGDTGELFF	TGTGCCAGCAGCAACAATAGGGGGGACACCGGGGAGCTGTTTTTT
TRBV20-1	NA	TRBJ2-3	NA	CSARDWGSTDTQYF	TGCAGTGCTAGAGATTGGGGAAGCACAGATACGCAGTATTTT
TRBV5-1	few	TRBJ1-1	NA	CASSPRIVDTEAFF	TGCGCCAGCAGCCCAAGGATCGTGGACACTGAAGCTTTCTTT
TRBV5-5	few	TRBJ2-3	NA	CASSARQGTLSDTQYF	TGTGCCAGCAGCGCCCGGCAGGGGACGTTGTCAGATACGCAGTATTTT
TRBV12-3/TRBV12-4	few	TRBJ1-6	NA	CASTTDRHSPLHF	TGTGCCAGCACAACTGACAGACATTCACCCCTCCACTTT
TRBV15	many	TRBJ1-4	NA	CATSKTQRTTNEKLFF	TGTGCCACCAGCAAGACACAGCGAACAACTAATGAAAAACTGTTTTTT
TRBV6-2/TRBV6-3	few	TRBJ2-7	NA	CASSYLQGEQYF	TGTGCCAGCAGTTATCTCCAAGGCGAGCAGTACTTC
TRBV30	NA	TRBJ1-1	TRBD1	CAWKGQGNTEAFF	TGTGCCTGGAAGGGACAGGGCAACACTGAAGCTTTCTTT
TRBV5-1	NA	TRBJ2-2	TRBD2	CASRPLAGANTGELFF	TGCGCCAGCAGACCTTTAGCGGGGGCGAACACCGGGGAGCTGTTTTTT
TRBV6-2/TRBV6-3	NA	TRBJ1-4	TRBD1	CASSYSGTGVEKLFF	TGTGCCAGCAGTTACTCGGGGACAGGCGTTGAAAAACTGTTTTTT
TRBV4-3	NA	TRBJ2-2	TRBD2	CASSQDSGGNTGELFF	TGCGCCAGCAGCCAAGATTCGGGGGGGAACACCGGGGAGCTGTTTTTT
TRBV12-3/TRBV12-4	NA	TRBJ2-6	NA	CASSLEWGIHGANVLTF	TGTGCCAGCAGTTTAGAGTGGGGTATACATGGGGCCAACGTCCTGACTTTC
TRBV7-2	few	TRBJ1-4	TRBD1	CASSLGARGEEKLFF	TGTGCCAGCAGCTTAGGGGCCAGGGGGGAAGAAAAACTGTTTTTT
TRBV3-1	NA	TRBJ1-4	NA	CASSQPGRTNEKLFF	TGTGCCAGCAGCCAGCCAGGGAGAACTAATGAAAAACTGTTTTTT
TRBV18	NA	TRBJ2-1	TRBD2	CASSPILLAGGSEQFF	TGTGCCAGCTCACCTATTTTACTAGCGGGAGGTAGTGAGCAGTTCTTC
TRBV20-1	many	TRBJ2-5	NA	CSAEASADSHNTQYF	TGCAGTGCTGAGGCTTCGGCGGATTCACATAATACCCAGTACTTC
TRBV5-1	NA	TRBJ2-1	TRBD2	CASSLALGGGNEQFF	TGCGCCAGCAGCTTGGCCTTGGGCGGGGGCAATGAGCAGTTCTTC
TRBV5-6	NA	TRBJ2-2	NA	CASSFFRPRVMGGELFF	TGTGCCAGCAGCTTTTTTCGTCCCCGCGTTATGGGTGGGGAGCTGTTTTTT
TRBV29-1	few	TRBJ1-2	NA	CSVGGTGRGYTF	TGCAGCGTTGGAGGGACGGGAAGGGGCTACACCTTC
TRBV29-1	NA	TRBJ2-7	NA	CSVVSPYYEQYF	TGCAGCGTTGTCTCCCCGTACTACGAGCAGTACTTC
TRBV9	once	TRBJ2-5	TRBD1	CASSGGPRQGAETQYF	TGTGCCAGCAGCGGGGGGCCCCGACAGGGGGCAGAGACCCAGTACTTC
TRBV20-1	NA	TRBJ2-3	TRBD2	CSAFGLLLAGGADTQYF	TGCAGTGCCTTCGGCCTCTTACTAGCGGGAGGAGCAGATACGCAGTATTTT
TRBV20-1	NA	TRBJ2-5	NA	CSATTGQSQETQYF	TGCAGTGCGACGACCGGACAATCGCAAGAGACCCAGTACTTC
TRBV11-1	NA	TRBJ2-3	NA	CASSLRPVTLTDTQYF	TGTGCCAGCAGCCTCCGGCCCGTGACGCTCACAGATACGCAGTATTTT
TRBV5-1	few	TRBJ2-1	TRBD2	CASSSGLAEEQFF	TGCGCCAGCAGCTCCGGACTAGCGGAGGAGCAGTTCTTC
TRBV28	few	TRBJ2-7	NA	CASSSGGDSSFYEQYF	TGTGCCAGCAGTTCAGGAGGGGACTCCTCTTTCTACGAGCAGTACTTC
TRBV7-6	NA	TRBJ1-5	TRBD1	CDSSWDRNQPQHF	TGTGACAGCAGTTGGGACAGAAATCAGCCCCAGCATTTT
TRBV20-1	NA	TRBJ2-1	TRBD2	CSASSLAGNNEQFF	TGCAGTGCTAGTTCTCTAGCGGGAAACAATGAGCAGTTCTTC
TRBV12-3/TRBV12-4	few	TRBJ2-2	TRBD1	CASSFGHRGANTGELFF	TGTGCCAGCAGTTTCGGGCACAGGGGGGCGAACACCGGGGAGCTGTTTTTT
TRBV7-8	NA	TRBJ2-1	NA	CASSLVPGTRNEQFF	TGTGCCAGCAGCTTAGTTCCCGGGACTCGAAATGAGCAGTTCTTC
TRBV7-8	NA	TRBJ1-3	NA	CASSLVEGTGNTIYF	TGTGCCAGCAGCTTAGTGGAAGGAACTGGCAACACCATATATTTT
TRBV4-2	NA	TRBJ2-7	NA	CASSPSPTGSYEQYF	TGTGCCAGCAGCCCGTCGCCCACAGGGTCCTACGAGCAGTACTTC
TRBV10-2	few	TRBJ1-2	TRBD1	CASSGQGFGGYTF	TGCGCCAGCAGCGGACAGGGTTTTGGTGGCTACACCTTC
TRBV20-1	NA	TRBJ2-3	TRBD2	CSARDSREGPDTQYF	TGCAGTGCTAGAGACTCGCGGGAGGGGCCAGATACGCAGTATTTT